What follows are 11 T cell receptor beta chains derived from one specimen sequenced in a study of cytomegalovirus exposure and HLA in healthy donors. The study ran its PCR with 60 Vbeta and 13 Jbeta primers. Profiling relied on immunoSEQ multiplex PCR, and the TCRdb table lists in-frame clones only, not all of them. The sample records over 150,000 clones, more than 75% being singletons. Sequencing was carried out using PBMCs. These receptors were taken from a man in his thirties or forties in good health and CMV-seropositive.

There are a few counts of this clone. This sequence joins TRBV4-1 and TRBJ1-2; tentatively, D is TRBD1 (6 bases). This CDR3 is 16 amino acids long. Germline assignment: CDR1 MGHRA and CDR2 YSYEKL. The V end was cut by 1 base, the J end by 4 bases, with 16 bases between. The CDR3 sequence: CASSQGGTRGSYGYTF. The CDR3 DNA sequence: TGCGCCAGCAGCCAAGGAGGGACAAGGGGTTCCTATGGCTACACCTTC.

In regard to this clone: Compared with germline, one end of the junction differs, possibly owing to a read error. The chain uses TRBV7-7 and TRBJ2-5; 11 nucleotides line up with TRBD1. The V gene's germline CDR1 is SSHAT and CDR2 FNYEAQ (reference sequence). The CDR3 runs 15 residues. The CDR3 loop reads CASSAGTGGSETQYF. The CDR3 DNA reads TGTGCTAGCAGCGCCGGGACAGGGGGTTCGGAGACCCAGTACTTC.

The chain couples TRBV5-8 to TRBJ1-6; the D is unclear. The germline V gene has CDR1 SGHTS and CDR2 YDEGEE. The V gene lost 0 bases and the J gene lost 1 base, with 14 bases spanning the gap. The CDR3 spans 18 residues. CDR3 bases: TGTGCCAGCAGCTTGGTTTCGGGGAGCGGGTCCTATAATTCACCCCTCCACTTT. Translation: CASSLVSGSGSYNSPLHF.

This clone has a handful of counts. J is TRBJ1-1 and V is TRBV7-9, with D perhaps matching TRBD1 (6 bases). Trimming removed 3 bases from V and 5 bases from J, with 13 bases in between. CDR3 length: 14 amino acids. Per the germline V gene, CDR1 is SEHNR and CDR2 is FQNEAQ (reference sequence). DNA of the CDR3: TGTGCCAGCAGCTTTACAGGGATGGGAACTGAAGCTTTCTTT. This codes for CASSFTGMGTEAFF.

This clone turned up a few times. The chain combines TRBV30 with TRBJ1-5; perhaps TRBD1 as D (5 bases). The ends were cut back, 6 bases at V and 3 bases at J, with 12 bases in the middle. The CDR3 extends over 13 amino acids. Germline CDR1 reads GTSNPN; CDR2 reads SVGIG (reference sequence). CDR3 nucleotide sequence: TGTGCCTGTGGGGCAGCTCACAATCAGCCCCAGCATTTT. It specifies CACGAAHNQPQHF.

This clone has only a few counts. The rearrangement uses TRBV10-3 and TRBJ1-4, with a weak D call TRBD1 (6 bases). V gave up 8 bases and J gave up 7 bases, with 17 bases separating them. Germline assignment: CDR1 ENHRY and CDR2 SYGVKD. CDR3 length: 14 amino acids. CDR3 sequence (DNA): TGTGCCATCCAACAGGGACTACCGGGTGAAAAACTGTTTTTT. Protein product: CAIQQGLPGEKLFF.

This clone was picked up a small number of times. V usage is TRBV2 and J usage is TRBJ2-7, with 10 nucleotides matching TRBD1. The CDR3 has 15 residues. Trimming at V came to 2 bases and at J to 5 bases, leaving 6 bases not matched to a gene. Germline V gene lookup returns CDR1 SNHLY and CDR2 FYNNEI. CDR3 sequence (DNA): TGTGCCAGCAGTGAAAGGGACAGGGGAAGGAACGAGCAGTACTTC. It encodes CASSERDRGRNEQYF.

CDR3 residues: CASSRKSGTSGLPTEQYF. DNA of the CDR3: TGTGCCAGCAGCCGAAAAAGCGGGACTAGCGGGTTACCTACAGAGCAGTACTTC. V is TRBV5-8 and J is TRBJ2-7, with 12 bases identical to TRBD2. The V and J ends lost 4 bases and 7 bases, in that order; junction bases with no gene match: 18. Germline V gives CDR1 SGHTS, CDR2 YDEGEE. This CDR3 region has 18 residues.

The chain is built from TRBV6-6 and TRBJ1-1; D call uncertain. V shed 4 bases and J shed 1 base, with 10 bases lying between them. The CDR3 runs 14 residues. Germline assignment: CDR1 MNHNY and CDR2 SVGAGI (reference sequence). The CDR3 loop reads CASSSKQSNTEAFF. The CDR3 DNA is TGTGCCAGCAGTTCGAAACAGTCGAACACTGAAGCTTTCTTT.

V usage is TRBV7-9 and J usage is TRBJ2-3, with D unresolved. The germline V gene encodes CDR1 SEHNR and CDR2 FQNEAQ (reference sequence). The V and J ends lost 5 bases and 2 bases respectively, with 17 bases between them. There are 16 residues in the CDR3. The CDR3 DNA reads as TGTGCCAGCAGCCCCCCCGGAGCAGCACACACAGATACGCAGTATTTT. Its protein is CASSPPGAAHTDTQYF. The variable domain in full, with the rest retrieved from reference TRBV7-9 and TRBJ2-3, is DTGVSQNPRHKITKRGQNVTFRCDPISEHNRLYWYRQTLGQGPEFLTYFQNEAQLEKSRLLSDRFSAERPKGSFSTLEIQRTEQGDSAMYLCASSPPGAAHTDTQYFGPGTRLTVL.

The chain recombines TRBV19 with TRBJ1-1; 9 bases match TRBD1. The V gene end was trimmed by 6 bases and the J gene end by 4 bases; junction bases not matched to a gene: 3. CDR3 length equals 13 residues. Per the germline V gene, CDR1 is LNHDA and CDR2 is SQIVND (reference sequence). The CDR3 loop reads CASRRDRATEAFF. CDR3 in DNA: TGTGCCAGTAGACGGGACAGGGCCACTGAAGCTTTCTTT.